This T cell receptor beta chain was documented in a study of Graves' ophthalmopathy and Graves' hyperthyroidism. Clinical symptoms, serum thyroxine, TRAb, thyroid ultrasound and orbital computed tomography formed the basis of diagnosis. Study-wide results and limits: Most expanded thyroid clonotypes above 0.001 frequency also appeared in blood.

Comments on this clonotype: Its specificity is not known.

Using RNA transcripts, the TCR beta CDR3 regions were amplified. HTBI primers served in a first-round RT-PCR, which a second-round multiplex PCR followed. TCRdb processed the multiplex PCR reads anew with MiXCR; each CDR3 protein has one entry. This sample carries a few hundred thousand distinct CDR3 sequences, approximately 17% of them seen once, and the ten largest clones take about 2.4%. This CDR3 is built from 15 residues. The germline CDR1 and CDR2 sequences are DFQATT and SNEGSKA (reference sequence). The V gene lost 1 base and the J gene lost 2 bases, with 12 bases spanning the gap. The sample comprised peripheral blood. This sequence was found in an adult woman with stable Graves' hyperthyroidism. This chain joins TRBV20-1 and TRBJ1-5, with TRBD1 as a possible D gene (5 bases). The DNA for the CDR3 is TGCAGTGCTAGAGCCCCAGGGTCGGGCAATCAGCCCCAGCATTTT. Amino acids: CSARAPGSGNQPQHF.